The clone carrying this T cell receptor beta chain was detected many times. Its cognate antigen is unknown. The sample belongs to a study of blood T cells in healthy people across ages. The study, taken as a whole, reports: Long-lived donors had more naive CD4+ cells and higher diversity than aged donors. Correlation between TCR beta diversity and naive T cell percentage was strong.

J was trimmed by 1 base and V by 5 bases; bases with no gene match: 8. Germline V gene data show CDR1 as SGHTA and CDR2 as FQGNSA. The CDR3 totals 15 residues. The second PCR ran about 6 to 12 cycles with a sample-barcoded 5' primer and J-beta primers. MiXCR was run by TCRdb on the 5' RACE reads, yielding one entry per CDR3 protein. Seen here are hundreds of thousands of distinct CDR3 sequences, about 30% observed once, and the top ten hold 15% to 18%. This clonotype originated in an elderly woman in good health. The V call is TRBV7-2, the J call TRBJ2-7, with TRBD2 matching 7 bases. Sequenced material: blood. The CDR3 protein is CASSPMGGTSYEQYF. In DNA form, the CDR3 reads TGTGCCAGCAGCCCAATGGGGGGGACTTCCTACGAGCAGTACTTC.